This T cell receptor (beta chain) was captured by sequencing in a study of monozygotic twins with inflammatory bowel disease. Overall study results and limits: Distinct T cell subtypes could not be told apart.

Turning to this clonotype: Antigen specificity is unknown.

CDR1 is DFQATT and CDR2 is SNEGSKA in the germline V gene (reference sequence). CDR3 size: 14 residues. The authors drew approximately 2.4 ml of blood from each donor. TCRdb re-called the 5' RACE reads; every CDR3 protein appears as one record, without DNA. This sample carries 300,000 to 400,000 distinct CDR3 sequences, with 2% to 2.5% going to the ten biggest clones. The source of this sequence is a human donor with ulcerative colitis or Crohn's disease, or a healthy co-twin of an affected twin (not recorded which). This chain connects TRBV20-1 to TRBJ2-1; TCRdb's D call of TRBD1 is untestable without DNA. The sequenced sample consisted of blood. The CDR3 sequence is CSARNIGGNNEQFF.